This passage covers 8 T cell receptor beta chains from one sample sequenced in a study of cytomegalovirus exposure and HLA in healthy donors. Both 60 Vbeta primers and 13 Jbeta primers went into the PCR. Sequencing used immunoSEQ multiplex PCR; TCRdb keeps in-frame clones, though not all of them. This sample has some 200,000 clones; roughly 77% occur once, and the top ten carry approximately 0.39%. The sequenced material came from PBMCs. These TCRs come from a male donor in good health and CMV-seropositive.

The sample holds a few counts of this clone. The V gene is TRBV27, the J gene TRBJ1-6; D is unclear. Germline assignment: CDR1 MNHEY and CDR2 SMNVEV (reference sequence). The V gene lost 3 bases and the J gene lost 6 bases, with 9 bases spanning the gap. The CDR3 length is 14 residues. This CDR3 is CASSFSEGNSPLHF. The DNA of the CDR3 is TGTGCCAGCAGTTTCTCGGAGGGTAATTCACCCCTCCACTTT.

The CDR3 bases are TGTGCCAGCCGTTCGGACAGGCGGCTAGCGGGAGCACCCTACGAGCAGTACTTC. Protein: CASRSDRRLAGAPYEQYF. The rearrangement uses TRBV27 and TRBJ2-7; 10 nucleotides match TRBD2. V was clipped by 8 bases and J by 2 bases; unmatched bases: 18. The germline CDR1 and CDR2 sequences are MNHEY and SMNVEV (reference sequence). The CDR3 has 18 amino acids.

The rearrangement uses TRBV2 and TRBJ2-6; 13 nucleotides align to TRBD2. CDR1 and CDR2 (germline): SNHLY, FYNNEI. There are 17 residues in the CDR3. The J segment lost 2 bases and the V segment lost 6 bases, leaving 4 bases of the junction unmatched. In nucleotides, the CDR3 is TGTGCCAGCAGGGGACTAGCGGGGACCACTGGGGCCAACGTCCTGACTTTC. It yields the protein CASRGLAGTTGANVLTF. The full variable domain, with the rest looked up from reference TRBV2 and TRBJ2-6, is EPEVTQTPSHQVTQMGQEVILRCVPISNHLYFYWYRQILGQKVEFLVSFYNNEISEKSEIFDDQFSVERPDGSNFTLKIRSTKLEDSAMYFCASRGLAGTTGANVLTFGAGSRLTVL.

The CDR3 is CASSTGYEQYF. The CDR3 DNA reads TGTGCCAGCAGTACAGGATACGAGCAGTACTTC. The V call is TRBV27, the J call TRBJ2-7, with a weak D call TRBD1 (5 bases). Germline lookup yields CDR1 MNHEY and CDR2 SMNVEV (reference sequence). V was clipped by 5 bases and J by 4 bases, with 6 bases between them. The CDR3 is 11 amino acids.

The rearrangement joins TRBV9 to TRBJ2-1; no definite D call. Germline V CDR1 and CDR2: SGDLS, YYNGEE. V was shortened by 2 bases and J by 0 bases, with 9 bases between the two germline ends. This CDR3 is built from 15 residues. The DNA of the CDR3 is TGTGCCAGCAGCGTGGCGGCCAGCTCCTACAATGAGCAGTTCTTC. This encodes CASSVAASSYNEQFF.

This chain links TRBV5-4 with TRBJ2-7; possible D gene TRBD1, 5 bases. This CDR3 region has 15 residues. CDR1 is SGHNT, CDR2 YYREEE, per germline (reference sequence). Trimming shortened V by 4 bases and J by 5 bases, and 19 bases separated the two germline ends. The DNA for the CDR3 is TGTGCCAGCAGCCCCCGGGCAGGGAAGATAAACGAGCAGTACTTC. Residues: CASSPRAGKINEQYF.

CDR3 DNA: TGTGCCAGCAGCTTGTTCCGGGGGGTAATCCAAGAGACCCAGTACTTC. Translation gives CASSLFRGVIQETQYF. This sequence joins TRBV5-4 and TRBJ2-5, with TRBD2 matching 7 bases. J gave up 1 base and V 1 base, and 7 bases lay outside the gene matches. The CDR3 loop spans 16 amino acids. Germline loops: CDR1 SGHNT, CDR2 YYREEE (reference sequence).

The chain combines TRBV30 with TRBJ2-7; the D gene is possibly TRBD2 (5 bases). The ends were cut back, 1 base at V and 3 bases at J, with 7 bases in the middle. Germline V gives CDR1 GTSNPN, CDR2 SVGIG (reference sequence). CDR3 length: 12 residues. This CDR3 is CAWSGRDYEQYF. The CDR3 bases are TGTGCCTGGAGTGGACGGGACTACGAGCAGTACTTC.